This TCR beta chain was recovered during a study of CD8+ T cells in alopecia areata. In the study overall: Severity among treated patients was scored by the percentage of scalp area affected. Study results and caveats: Alopecia totalis/universalis scalp especially showed more expanded CD8+ clones than normal scalp. Resident alphabeta T cells of normal skin are also sequenced in scalp samples.

The table lists this clone with a count of one. The antigen is unknown. The authors extracted RNA and reverse transcribed it into cDNA as the sequencing template. This table comes from immunoSEQ multiplex PCR, and its TCRdb copy is limited to in-frame clones, with some not included. The sample consists of roughly 100,000 clones, around 84% of them appearing once. Stated treatment: oral pan-JAK inhibitor, 5-10 mg twice daily. Sampling of alopecia areata patients yielded lesional scalp punch biopsies as well as peripheral blood. The V gene's germline CDR1 is SNHLY and CDR2 FYNNEI. Germline trimming cut 4 bases from V and 7 bases from J; bases unmatched to any gene: 8. This CDR3 region has 15 residues.

The receptor was derived from a human donor with alopecia areata. V and J are TRBV2 and TRBJ1-2; the match to TRBD1 covers 11 bases. The input for sequencing was CD8+ T cells sorted from blood, taken between weeks 30 and 35, from a patient treated with tofacitinib. CDR3 nucleotides: TGTGCCAGCAGTGGGACAGGGGGCGCATATGGTGGCTACACCTTC. Its translation is CASSGTGGAYGGYTF.